These 5 T cell receptor beta chains came from one sample sequenced in a study of blood T cell repertoires in COVID-19. TCRdb's copy holds only in-frame clones and misses some; the assay was immunoSEQ multiplex PCR. The data show just over 300,000 clones, with 89% seen just once and approximately 8.8% held by the top ten. Sequencing was performed on PBMCs or T cells enriched from blood (not recorded which). The receptors here all came from a woman aged 35 to 49 who had recovered from COVID-19.

V is TRBV18 and J is TRBJ2-6; TRBD1 matches 10 bases. The germline V gene has CDR1 KGHSH and CDR2 LQKENI. V shed 2 bases, J shed 0 bases, and the junction held 4 bases outside the gene matches. The CDR3 spans 18 residues. The CDR3 DNA is TGTGCCAGCTCACCAAGGACAGGGGGGGACTCTGGGGCCAACGTCCTGACTTTC. Its translation is CASSPRTGGDSGANVLTF.

The rearrangement links TRBV2 to TRBJ1-6; 8 nucleotides line up with TRBD1. CDR3 length equals 16 residues. CDR1 is SNHLY, CDR2 FYNNEI, per germline. The V and J ends lost 6 bases and 8 bases, in that order; junction bases with no gene match: 12. CDR3 nucleotide sequence: TGTGCCAGCAGGGACTGGACAGGGTCTCGGGATTCACCCCTCCACTTT. This encodes CASRDWTGSRDSPLHF.

The chain couples TRBV6-2 or TRBV6-3 to TRBJ2-3; 9 nucleotides align to TRBD2. The germline CDR1 and CDR2 sequences are MNHEY and SVGEGT. The CDR3 runs to 15 residues. V lost 6 bases, J lost 1 base, and 5 bases stayed unmatched. CDR3 in amino acids: CASSLRLAGTDTQYF. The CDR3 DNA follows: TGTGCCAGCAGCCTAAGACTAGCGGGCACAGATACGCAGTATTTT.

This sequence joins TRBV7-9 and TRBJ1-5; TRBD1 matches 8 bases. CDR3 length equals 14 residues. Germline CDR1 is SEHNR and CDR2 is FQNEAQ (reference sequence). V shed 8 bases and J 0 bases; nucleotides not matched to a gene: 3. The CDR3 region is CASGQGYSNQPQHF. CDR3 coding DNA: TGTGCCAGCGGACAGGGTTATAGCAATCAGCCCCAGCATTTT.

Note on this clone: Its ends do not fully match the called genes, so a read error is possible. The genes are TRBV10-3 and TRBJ2-1; 9 bases line up with TRBD1. CDR3 length equals 17 residues. Germline CDR1 and CDR2: ENHRY and SYGVKD. The CDR3 loop is CAICEGGQGPMGGEQFF. The CDR3 coding sequence is TGTGCCATCTGTGAGGGCGGACAGGGGCCCATGGGGGGTGAGCAGTTCTTC.